This TCR beta chain was recovered during a study of cytomegalovirus exposure and HLA in healthy donors (dated by TCRdb to between 2016 and 2019). Regarding the complete study: In an earlier analysis of 550 to 750 of the donors, 276 Gb of sequence data and 120 million or so unique TCR beta sequences from 150 million to 200 million T cells were reported. Roughly 300 gigabases of sequencing data and approximately 92 million unique TCR sequences made up an early release that covered approximately 620 HLA-typed donors. Of the roughly 400 genotyped donors, around 81% fell in the genetic ancestry cluster associated with self-reported Caucasian donors. The aim of the study was to test whether cataloging public T cell receptors could identify signatures of past pathogen exposure. The T cell repertoires of under 700 subjects were profiled by immunosequencing and related to cytomegalovirus serostatus. Along with the approximately 620-subject first cohort, a separate validation cohort of over a hundred different subjects was used. The study combined high-throughput TCR immunosequencing, statistical association of individual TCRs with disease status, and machine learning to predict cytomegalovirus infection status. In a later analysis, previously published TCR beta repertoires from about 640 donors were re-analyzed and high-resolution HLA genotyping was added so that TCR occurrence patterns could be studied. The later analysis used no new phenotypic data to find candidate immune exposures, relying instead on TCR beta sequences and their occurrence across donors. In an earlier analysis of roughly 600 of the donors, high-throughput TCR beta sequencing was used to judge whether each TCR beta V gene segment behaved as functional or pseudogenic. Donor age, sex, ethnicity and CMV serostatus were compiled together with the repertoire data. Genome-wide SNP genotypes for about 65% of the roughly 670 donors were used in a later genetic analysis, which treated that subset as a discovery cohort. All discovery cohort repertoires had been generated on a single sequencing platform. HLA typing included class I and class II loci at four-digit resolution. The number of donors typed differed by locus, with 629-630 for A, B, C, DRB1 and DQB1, around 560 for DQA1, 606 for DPA1, and 400 to 490 for DPB1. Because of strong linkage in the cohort, a handful of DR-DQ haplotypes were treated as single units for association and clustering. Across about 380 genotyped donors of the cohort, an average of approximately 240,000 unique TCR beta nucleotide sequences per donor were sequenced, and roughly 18% of those sequences were non-productive. General study outcomes and caveats: The only immune exposure information available for the cohort was CMV serostatus. Roughly uniform sequencing depth across donors was assumed in presence/absence analyses, although this assumption may not hold. A later genetic analysis associated a missense DCLRE1C variant with V-gene and J-gene trimming of TCR beta chains, and an independent cohort replicated the association. It was suggested by the authors that the approach could potentially be generalized to other disease states and immunological phenotypes. Correlated functional status among segregating V segments might reflect linkage disequilibrium, but an unknown experimental factor could not be ruled out. According to a later analysis, most CMV-associated TCR beta chains appeared to be HLA-restricted, and the HLA associations seemed to be driven largely by CMV exposure. The study listed approximately 160 TCR beta chains as associated with cytomegalovirus. In a later analysis, several top co-occurrence clusters were reported to appear linked to parvovirus B19, influenza, CMV and Epstein-Barr virus. The cohort was sequenced for TCR beta chains only, and without alpha or paired-chain data the features that could be detected were limited. In vitro tests confirmed that a few of the cytomegalovirus-associated TCR beta chains recognize cytomegalovirus antigens. In a later analysis, HLA-associated TCR beta chains were found to be more clonally expanded and to have lower generation probabilities than equally common non-associated chains. In a later analysis, the rate of TCR association differed among HLA loci, with DRB1 alleles having the most associated TCRs and HLA-C alleles having the fewest. HLA typing was unavailable for some donors at each locus, so association tests used only the typed subset. A later genetic analysis reported fewer N-insertions in productive TCRs among donors in an Asian-associated ancestry cluster than the 666-donor mean. A further reported finding was that TCR beta sequences accurately predicted the HLA-A and HLA-B alleles for most subjects in the first cohort. In both the original and validation cohorts, the classifier was reported to diagnose cytomegalovirus status with high specificity and sensitivity. Because the 87-base-pair reads could not distinguish some IMGT-functional V segments, including TRBV6-2 and TRBV6-3, those segments were excluded. Because counts were too low, roughly 18 rarely observed V segments, including chromosome 9 orphons, were left out of the earlier analysis of 587 of the donors. When HLA alleles, especially DR and DQ, strongly co-occurred, TCR associations were difficult to assign to individual alleles. Most TCR sequences were seen in very few donors, while some public TCRs were found in many individuals. Specific HLA alleles were associated with 15,000 to 20,000 TCR beta sequences at a false discovery rate of 0.05 in a later analysis. A group of highly shared sequence variants was considered likely to be a technical artifact of the sequencing pipeline. In an earlier analysis of 587 of the donors, most TCR beta V segments were observed in productive rearrangements about 87% or about 30% of the time, broadly matching IMGT annotations.

The cohort consisted of hundreds of healthy bone marrow donors. Cohort members were all nominally healthy when sampled, although unrecorded immune exposures were likely present. The donor tested CMV seropositive and was one of the 289 seropositive cohort members. Each donor provided a peripheral blood sample, and peripheral blood mononuclear cells were used for TCR beta sequencing. The Qiagen DNeasy Blood Extraction Kit was used to extract genomic DNA from the blood cell samples. The method was the immunoSEQ multiplex PCR assay. The multiplex PCR relied on a mix of 60 forward primers for TCR Vbeta segments and 13 reverse primers for TCR Jbeta segments. The CDR3 region of rearranged TCR beta genes was amplified from genomic DNA by a multiplex PCR assay. The amplified TCR beta libraries were sequenced on the Illumina HiSeq System as 87-base-pair reads. As for the authors' bioinformatics: A later analysis counted approximately 76 million unique TCR beta chains across the 500 to 850 repertoires, and some 11 million of these chains were shared by at least two donors. A nearest-neighbor algorithm error-corrected the raw reads and collapsed the reads into unique sequences, merging closely related sequences to remove PCR and sequencing errors. CDR3 sequences were aligned to IMGT reference sequences to assign V, D and J gene segments. Each retained sequence needed at least a six-nucleotide match to both a V gene segment and a J gene segment. Rearrangements were called productive when the CDR3 lacked stop codons and stayed in frame with V and J; all others were non-productive. Following IMGT convention, CDR3 was defined as the stretch from the second conserved V-encoded cysteine to the conserved J-encoded phenylalanine. The earlier analysis of about 620 of the donors excluded sequences that lacked an unambiguous match to a single V gene segment. An earlier analysis of 587 of the donors called V segments functional above 56.7% productive rearrangements and segregating when the between-donor standard deviation exceeded 5%. A statistical classification framework was built for diagnosing cytomegalovirus status from the catalog of TCR beta chain sequences. In a later analysis, TCR nucleotide sequences were compared against IMGT/GENE-DB human TR gene sequences so that V and J genes could be assigned. In a later analysis, CDR3 sequences and most-parsimonious VDJ recombination scenarios were assigned using the TCRdist pipeline. In a later analysis, each TCR beta chain was defined by its CDR3 amino acid sequence together with its V-gene family, and reads without a unique V-gene family were excluded. In a later analysis, some 600 highly shared, low-generation-probability nucleotide sequences were removed to address suspected cross-contamination and a sequencing artifact. A later analysis calculated a clonal expansion index for each public chain from normalized within-repertoire ranks of inferred template counts. Generation probabilities in a later analysis came from a VDJ recombination model fitted to out-of-frame rearrangements, and those results were checked against IGoR. In a later analysis, TCR-TCR, TCR-HLA and TCR-CMV co-occurrence was scored with hypergeometric tests, and a repertoire-size bias correction was applied to TCR pairs. In a later analysis, false discovery rates were estimated by permuting HLA or CMV assignments 20 times. In a later analysis, co-occurring TCRs were grouped with DBSCAN, and TCRdist sequence similarity was added when clustering was performed within HLA-allele-positive subsets. Repertoires with fewer than 30,000 or more than 120,000 public chains were left out of co-occurrence clustering, as were about 5 repertoires with anomalous nucleotide sharing. Imported from immuneACCESS, the table was reduced by TCRdb to in-frame sequences with V and J called. These copies leave out some clones; in studies compared against another copy, an unresolved V gene accounts for under half, and the cause of the remainder is not known. V and J calls plus clone size are reproduced from that table; the DNA served to infer D and trimming. The sample table records roughly 150,000 clones; 80% to 90% of these occur just once. The ten top clones hold 2% to 3% of the sample.

As for this clone: Its binding antigen is unknown. The record has no base qualities; no much larger clone is one base away.

CDR1 and CDR2, looked up from the germline V gene, are LGHNA and YSLEER. From cysteine to phenylalanine, the CDR3 is 16 amino acids long. The retained sequence is limited to the CDR3, 48 bases, with the frame set at the first base. V is reduced by 0 bases and J by 4 bases, leaving a spacing of 15 bases between them. The receptor's source is a man aged 25-40 years in good health and CMV-seropositive. The sequencing input was PBMCs. The chain joins TRBV4-3 to TRBJ1-2, with no D gene named confidently. The nucleotide sequence is TGCGCCAGCAGCCAAGATTGGCAGGCCGCAACCTATGGCTACACCTTC. It specifies CASSQDWQAATYGYTF.